This TCR beta chain stems from a study of control samples from healthy donors and cancer patients. The method was immunoSEQ multiplex PCR; TCRdb's version includes in-frame clones alone and lacks a portion of them. The sample holds roughly 120,000 clones, 90% to 95% seen once. The CDR3 is made up of 19 amino acids. Deletions cut 2 bases from V and 0 bases from J, with 22 bases between. Germline-derived CDR1 and CDR2 are SGHRS and YFSETQ. This sequence joins TRBV5-1 and TRBJ2-3; TRBD1 is a possible D gene (5 bases). Sequenced input: blood. The source is a woman aged 18-29 years in good health. The CDR3: CASSFASGRTNSSTDTQYF. CDR3 nucleotides: TGCGCCAGCAGCTTCGCGTCTGGTCGGACAAATTCTAGCACAGATACGCAGTATTTT. The whole variable domain, remainder taken from reference TRBV5-1 and TRBJ2-3, is KAGVTQTPRYLIKTRGQQVTLSCSPISGHRSVSWYQQTPGQGLQFLFEYFSETQRNKGNFPGRFSGRQFSNSRSEMNVSTLELGDSALYLCASSFASGRTNSSTDTQYFGPGTRLTVL.